These 22 T cell receptor beta chains originate from one sample sequenced in a study of blood T cell repertoires in COVID-19. Assay used: immunoSEQ multiplex PCR; TCRdb lists only in-frame clones, some missing. The sample carries 150,000 to 200,000 clones, about 85% recorded once. Sequenced input: peripheral blood. These receptors were collected from a man aged 55 to 70 with COVID-19, enrolled during active disease.

The rearrangement joins TRBV6-6 to TRBJ2-7, with 9 nucleotides matching TRBD1. The CDR3 contains 15 residues. From germline, CDR1 is MNHNY and CDR2 SVGAGI (reference sequence). The trim removed 5 bases at V and 3 bases at J, leaving 8 bases unmatched. CDR3 loop: CASSGGQGNIYEQYF. In DNA, the CDR3 is TGTGCCAGCAGTGGCGGACAGGGGAATATCTACGAGCAGTACTTC.

The rearrangement joins TRBV27 to TRBJ2-1; D gene unclear. Germline CDR1 MNHEY, CDR2 SMNVEV (reference sequence). The CDR3 covers 15 residues. Trimming shortened V by 0 bases and J by 8 bases, and 14 bases separated the two germline ends. CDR3 amino acids: CASSLSWRPLDEQFF. The CDR3 region has the DNA TGTGCCAGCAGTTTATCGTGGCGGCCCCTGGATGAGCAGTTCTTC.

The rearrangement links TRBV6-5 to TRBJ2-4; 9 nucleotides match TRBD2. This CDR3 has 11 residues. Germline-derived CDR1 and CDR2 are MNHEY and SVGAGI. V shed 6 bases and J 14 bases; nucleotides not matched to a gene: 5. The CDR3 reads CASRYSGREYF. The CDR3 DNA follows: TGTGCCAGCAGATATAGCGGGAGAGAGTACTTC.

This clone showed up just once. The chain combines TRBV15 with TRBJ1-1, with a weak D call TRBD1 (6 bases). This CDR3 comprises 15 residues. Germline CDR1 is LNHNV and CDR2 is YYDKDF (reference sequence). V shed 3 bases and J shed 2 bases, with 13 bases lying between them. The CDR3 DNA is TGTGCCACCAGCAGTAGCAGGGGTGATAACACTGAAGCTTTCTTT. It is translated as CATSSSRGDNTEAFF.

The V and J genes are TRBV11-3 and TRBJ1-3, with 7 bases lining up with TRBD1. Germline-derived CDR1 and CDR2 are SGHNT and YENEEA. V lost 4 bases and J lost 0; bases outside the gene matches: 3. The CDR3 consists of 15 residues. CDR3 region: CASSSGTVSGNTIYF. The CDR3 DNA reads TGTGCCAGCAGCTCAGGGACAGTCTCTGGAAACACCATATATTTT.

The rearrangement joins TRBV9 to TRBJ2-7; 7 bases map to TRBD2. Germline CDR1 and CDR2: SGDLS and YYNGEE. V lost 2 bases, J lost 5 bases, and 7 bases stayed unmatched. The CDR3 loop spans 14 amino acids. The CDR3 sequence: CASSVGGDDHEQYF. The CDR3 DNA reads as TGTGCCAGCAGCGTGGGGGGGGATGACCACGAGCAGTACTTC.

The chain carries TRBV6-5 and TRBJ1-2; D is perhaps TRBD1 (5 bases). The germline V gene encodes CDR1 MNHEY and CDR2 SVGAGI. This CDR3 has 13 residues. Trimming removed 5 bases at V and 5 bases at J, with 12 bases between. The CDR3 DNA sequence: TGTGCCAGCAGTCGGTCTTCAGGGTATGGCTACACCTTC. As protein: CASSRSSGYGYTF.

This chain connects TRBV18 to TRBJ2-2; 9 bases line up with TRBD1. The CDR3 totals 15 residues. Losses at the gene ends were 3 bases for V and 4 bases for J; bases not matched to a gene: 3. CDR1 and CDR2 from the germline V gene are KGHSH and LQKENI. CDR3 in DNA: TGTGCCAGCTCACCCAAGGACAGGGGCACCGGGGAGCTGTTTTTT. Translation: CASSPKDRGTGELFF.

The V and J genes are TRBV11-2 and TRBJ1-1; unclear D gene. Germline-derived CDR1 and CDR2 are SGHAT and FQNNGV. CDR3 length equals 14 residues. V lost 4 bases to trimming and J lost 1 base, with 10 bases between them. CDR3 nucleotides: TGTGCCAGCAGCTCCACAGTGTCGAACACTGAAGCTTTCTTT. Translated: CASSSTVSNTEAFF.

The chain has TRBV6-2 or TRBV6-3 and TRBJ1-6, with D uncertain. CDR3 length: 17 residues. CDR1 is MNHEY and CDR2 is SVGEGT in the germline V gene. The ends were cut back, 0 bases at V and 13 bases at J, with 22 bases in the middle. The CDR3 region has the DNA TGTGCCAGCAGTTACTCGAGTGGAGAGGTGGGTACGTCGCCCCTCCACTTT. This sequence encodes CASSYSSGEVGTSPLHF.

The chain uses TRBV6-6 and TRBJ2-7, with D perhaps TRBD2 (5 bases). Germline loops: CDR1 MNHNY, CDR2 SVGAGI (reference sequence). The ends were cut back, 7 bases at V and 6 bases at J, with 13 bases in the middle. The CDR3 spans 12 residues. CDR3 bases: TGTGCCAGCACTGGGGAGTTGTCCGAGCAGTACTTC. The encoded protein is CASTGELSEQYF.

V usage is TRBV6-6 and J usage is TRBJ1-1; a weak D match, TRBD1 (6 bases). The CDR3 spans 16 residues. Trimming took 2 bases from V and 11 from J, leaving 24 bases between them. CDR1 is MNHNY, CDR2 SVGAGI, per germline (reference sequence). Written as DNA, the CDR3 is TGTGCCAGCAGTTACGCCGATTATCTGGGGGCAGGTGTGGCTTTCTTT. Residues: CASSYADYLGAGVAFF.

The V call is TRBV10-3, the J call TRBJ1-1; 7 nucleotides align to TRBD1. V lost 0 bases to trimming and J lost 0 bases; unmatched junction nucleotides: 10. Germline V lookup: CDR1 ENHRY, CDR2 SYGVKD. The CDR3 is 18 residues long. The chain's CDR3 is CAISESLTGSTMNTEAFF. The CDR3 DNA reads TGTGCCATCAGTGAGTCGCTGACAGGGAGTACTATGAACACTGAAGCTTTCTTT.

This clone appeared a single time. The V call is TRBV2, the J call TRBJ2-7; 12 nucleotides agree with TRBD1. The length of the CDR3 is 14 residues. CDR1 and CDR2 from the germline V gene are SNHLY and FYNNEI. Trimming took 6 bases from V and 7 from J; bases not matched to a gene: 7. The CDR3 loop is CASRRGQGAGEQYF. The DNA for the CDR3 is TGTGCCAGCAGGAGGGGACAGGGGGCTGGGGAGCAGTACTTC.

V and J are TRBV11-2 and TRBJ2-7, with 8 bases that match TRBD1. J was trimmed by 4 bases and V by 5 bases; bases with no gene match: 13. Germline V gene data show CDR1 as SGHAT and CDR2 as FQNNGV. CDR3 length: 16 residues. The CDR3 loop reads CASSLLVGQGGYEQYF. DNA for the CDR3: TGTGCCAGCAGCCTCCTAGTCGGACAGGGTGGGTACGAGCAGTACTTC.

The chain has TRBV4-1 and TRBJ2-5, with D possibly TRBD2 on 6 matching bases. V was trimmed by 7 bases and J by 2 bases, leaving 14 bases between them. The CDR3 is 14 residues long. Per the germline V gene, CDR1 is MGHRA and CDR2 is YSYEKL. As DNA, the CDR3 is TGCGCCAGCACGGAGGGGTGGGGGCAAGAGACCCAGTACTTC. This gives the protein CASTEGWGQETQYF.

This chain joins TRBV12-3 or TRBV12-4 and TRBJ2-5, with D possibly TRBD2 on 6 matching bases. V lost 6 bases, J lost 2 bases, and 10 bases lay in between. There are 13 residues in the CDR3. The CDR3 DNA follows: TGTGCCAGCAGCACCGGGAGACAAGAGACCCAGTACTTC. Its protein product is CASSTGRQETQYF.

V is TRBV5-1 and J is TRBJ1-1; 7 positions match TRBD1. The CDR3 contains 13 residues. Trimming cost V 7 bases and J 11 bases; bases outside gene matches: 14. Germline CDR1 is SGHRS and CDR2 is YFSETQ. The CDR3 is CASDKTGSGVAFF. In nucleotides, the CDR3 is TGCGCCAGCGACAAGACAGGGTCAGGGGTGGCTTTCTTT.

This clone was seen once. This rearrangement joins TRBV7-6 to TRBJ2-1, with 10 bases lining up with TRBD2. V was pared by 9 bases and J by 12 bases, with 17 bases of the junction left unmatched. This CDR3 region has 15 residues. Germline assignment: CDR1 SGHVS and CDR2 FNYEAQ. The CDR3 DNA sequence: TGTGCCAGTTCAATACCCGCGGGAGCGGGAGGGTGGCAGTTCTTC. Translating it yields CASSIPAGAGGWQFF.

The chain combines TRBV5-1 with TRBJ2-1, with D hard to call. V was pared by 0 bases and J by 5 bases, with 9 bases between. CDR3 length: 14 residues. Germline V lookup: CDR1 SGHRS, CDR2 YFSETQ. CDR3: CASSLDGPDNEQFF. The CDR3 bases are TGCGCCAGCAGCTTGGACGGTCCCGACAATGAGCAGTTCTTC.

The V call is TRBV27, the J call TRBJ1-1; D gene uncertain. The CDR3 has 14 amino acids. Trimming removed 3 bases from V and 0 bases from J, with 8 bases in between. Germline V gives CDR1 MNHEY, CDR2 SMNVEV (reference sequence). CDR3 sequence (DNA): TGTGCCAGCAGTTTTAGTCTAATGAACACTGAAGCTTTCTTT. This sequence encodes CASSFSLMNTEAFF.

The V and J genes are TRBV13 and TRBJ2-1, with 8 bases aligning to TRBD1. V was clipped by 5 bases and J by 8 bases; unmatched bases: 11. The CDR3 runs to 15 residues. CDR1 and CDR2 from the germline V gene are PRHDT and FYEKMQ (reference sequence). The CDR3 is CASSPRTGLGHEQFF. The DNA for the CDR3 is TGTGCCAGCAGCCCAAGGACAGGGTTAGGACATGAGCAGTTCTTC.